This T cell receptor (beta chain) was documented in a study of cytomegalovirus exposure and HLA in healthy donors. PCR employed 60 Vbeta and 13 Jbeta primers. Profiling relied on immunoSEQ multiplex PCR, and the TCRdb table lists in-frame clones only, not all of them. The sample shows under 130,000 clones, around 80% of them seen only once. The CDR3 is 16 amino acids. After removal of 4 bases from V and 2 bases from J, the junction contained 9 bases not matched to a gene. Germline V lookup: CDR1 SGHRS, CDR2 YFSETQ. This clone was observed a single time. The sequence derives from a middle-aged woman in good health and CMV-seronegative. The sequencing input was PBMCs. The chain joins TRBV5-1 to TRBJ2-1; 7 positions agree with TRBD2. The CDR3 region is CASSPDTGTTYNEQFF. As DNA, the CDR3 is TGCGCCAGCAGCCCCGATACCGGGACTACCTACAATGAGCAGTTCTTC.